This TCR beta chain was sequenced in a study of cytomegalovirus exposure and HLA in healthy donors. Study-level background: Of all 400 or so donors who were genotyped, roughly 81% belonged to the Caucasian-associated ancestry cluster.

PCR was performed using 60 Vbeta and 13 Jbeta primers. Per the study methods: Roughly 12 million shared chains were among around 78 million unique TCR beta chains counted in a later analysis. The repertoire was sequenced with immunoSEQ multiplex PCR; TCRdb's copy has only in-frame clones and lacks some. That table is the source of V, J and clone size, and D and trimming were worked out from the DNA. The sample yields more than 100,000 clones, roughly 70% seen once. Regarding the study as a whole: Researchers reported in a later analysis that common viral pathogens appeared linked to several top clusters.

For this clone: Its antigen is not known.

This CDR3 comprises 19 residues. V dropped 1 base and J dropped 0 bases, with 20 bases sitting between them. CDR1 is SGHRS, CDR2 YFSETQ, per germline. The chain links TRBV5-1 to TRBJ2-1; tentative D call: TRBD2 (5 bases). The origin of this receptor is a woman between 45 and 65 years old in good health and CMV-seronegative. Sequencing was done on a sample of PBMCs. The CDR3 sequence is CASSLPRLKVPISYNEQFF. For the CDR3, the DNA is TGCGCCAGCAGCTTGCCCCGACTAAAGGTACCCATCTCCTACAATGAGCAGTTCTTC.